The T cell receptor (beta chain) under discussion was sequenced for a study of blood T cell repertoires in COVID-19 (dated by TCRdb to the early 2020s). With regard to the full study: The collaborator samples originated in the United States, Italy and Spain and spanned the acute and convalescent phases of COVID-19. The dataset comprised deeply sampled blood TCRbeta repertoires from subjects exposed to, actively infected with, or recovered from COVID-19. The prospective study material was composed of cDNA or gDNA derived from T cells, B-cell-depleted T cells, or PBMCs. HLA class I and class II types, where available, came from metadata supplied by the sample provider rather than from assay-based typing. Nearly every sample came with metadata listing a de-identified subject ID, COVID-19 status, age in years and sex. The samples were drawn from two sources: the first 160 participants of the ongoing ImmuneRACE study, and 1,254 subjects contributed by 6 global collaborators. The repertoires were released in a freely available public database meant as a resource for research on the immune response to SARS-CoV-2.

Collaborating institutions collected whole blood in K2EDTA tubes following their own protocols. Collaborator samples were shipped for TCRbeta analysis as frozen whole blood, isolated PBMCs, or DNA extracted from either sample type. Via the germline V gene (reference sequence), CDR1 is LNHDA and CDR2 SQIVND. V lost 4 bases and J lost 4 bases, and the count of bases not matched to a germline gene is 11. The CDR3 sequence holds 17 residues, the cysteine and phenylalanine included. Here the CDR3 DNA is all that survives: 51 bases in frame from base 1. TCRbeta CDR3 regions were amplified from genomic DNA using the immunoSEQ Assay, a bias-controlled multiplex PCR. For the original study's pipeline: Nucleated cell counts per sample were estimated from amplification of reference gene primers within the assay. To quantify the absolute abundance of each unique TCRbeta CDR3 rearrangement, sequence reads were collapsed and filtered. For each sample, productive Simpson clonality was calculated by taking the square root of Simpson's diversity index across productive rearrangements. As stored in TCRdb, this immuneACCESS dataset retains in-frame rearrangements with V and J assigned. A fraction of the clones does not appear; measured against another copy, unresolved V genes explain less than half of the discrepancy, and the remainder lacks a known reason. That table furnishes V, J and clone size, whereas the DNA furnished D and trimming. The sample table records tens of thousands of clones; 82% of these occur just once. The ten largest account for 9.5% to 15% of the sample.

Concerning this clone itself: This receptor's antigen is unknown. No base-level quality is on record; no much larger clone is a single base apart.

Results the study describes overall, beyond this receptor: Clinical and demographic metadata were provided uncurated, with the amount varying by source and participant.

The chain links TRBV19 with TRBJ1-5, and 9 bases in between align with TRBD1. The source is an elderly man with acute or convalescent COVID-19. The source material was peripheral blood. The CDR3 reads as follows: CASSKTTGQGNNQPQHF. The DNA sequence is as follows: TGTGCCAGTAGTAAAACAACGGGACAGGGTAATAATCAGCCCCAGCATTTT. The CDR3, completed at both ends by the reference TRBV19 and TRBJ1-5 genes, gives the full variable domain DGGITQSPKYLFRKEGQNVTLSCEQNLNHDAMYWYRQDPGQGLRLIYYSQIVNDFQKGDIAEGYSVSREKKESFPLTVTSAQKNPTAFYLCASSKTTGQGNNQPQHFGDGTRLSIL.